Following are 6 T cell receptor beta chains from one sample sequenced in a study of T cells after posttransplantation cyclophosphamide. Only in-frame clones appear in the TCRdb table, and some are missing; sequencing was by immunoSEQ multiplex PCR. The table shows over 20,000 clones, with roughly 98% occurring only once. Specimen: naive CD8+ T cells sorted from PBMCs. The source is a man in his forties or fifties in good health, CMV-negative, and a related stem cell transplant donor.

The rearrangement uses TRBV27 and TRBJ2-7; 10 nucleotides align to TRBD1. V shed 3 bases and J 5 bases; nucleotides not matched to a gene: 7. This CDR3 spans 15 amino acids. CDR1 and CDR2 (germline): MNHEY, SMNVEV (reference sequence). The CDR3, as DNA: TGTGCCAGCAGTTTTATGGGACAGGGGTATGACGAGCAGTACTTC. Translation: CASSFMGQGYDEQYF.

This chain connects TRBV27 to TRBJ2-7, with 7 bases aligning to TRBD2. J lost 1 base, V lost 2 bases, and 5 bases had no gene match. The CDR3 has 15 residues. Germline assignment: CDR1 MNHEY and CDR2 SMNVEV (reference sequence). CDR3 bases: TGTGCCAGCAGTTTAGTCGGGGGGTTTTCCTACGAGCAGTACTTC. Translation: CASSLVGGFSYEQYF.

The CDR3 coding sequence is TGCGCCAGCAGCCTCCGACTAGCGGGAGATCGGGAGCTGTTTTTT. It yields the protein CASSLRLAGDRELFF. The rearrangement uses TRBV4-3 and TRBJ2-2, with 12 bases lining up with TRBD2. The J segment lost 9 bases and the V segment lost 4 bases, leaving 6 bases of the junction unmatched. Germline V CDR1 and CDR2: LGHNA, YSLEER. The CDR3 spans 15 residues.

The chain links TRBV9 to TRBJ2-1, with 8 bases matching TRBD1. The CDR3 contains 16 residues. The germline CDR1 and CDR2 sequences are SGDLS and YYNGEE. With 0 bases clipped from V and 6 bases from J, the junction kept 8 bases outside the gene matches. This CDR3 is CASSVEGQAQGNEQFF. CDR3 sequence (DNA): TGTGCCAGCAGCGTAGAGGGACAGGCACAGGGCAATGAGCAGTTCTTC. The full variable domain, in which reference TRBV9 and TRBJ2-1 provide the parts outside the CDR3, is DSGVTQTPKHLITATGQRVTLRCSPRSGDLSVYWYQQSLDQGLQFLIQYYNGEERAKGNILERFSAQQFPDLHSELNLSSLELGDSALYFCASSVEGQAQGNEQFFGPGTRLTVL.

The chain links TRBV19 to TRBJ2-7; maybe TRBD2 (6 bases). Germline V gives CDR1 LNHDA, CDR2 SQIVND (reference sequence). V was cut by 0 bases and J by 2 bases, with 14 bases left in between. CDR3 length: 16 residues. The DNA of the CDR3 is TGTGCCAGTAGTATAGATCGTATCGGGAGCGCCTACGAGCAGTACTTC. This sequence encodes CASSIDRIGSAYEQYF.

The sample holds one count of this clone. The chain couples TRBV19 to TRBJ1-5; D not certain. V was clipped by 5 bases and J by 3 bases, with 17 bases between them. The CDR3 contains 16 residues. Germline-derived CDR1 and CDR2 are LNHDA and SQIVND (reference sequence). CDR3: CASSAQTEELNQPQHF. Here the CDR3 DNA reads TGTGCCAGTAGTGCCCAAACCGAAGAACTCAATCAGCCCCAGCATTTT. Full variable domain (missing parts from reference TRBV19 and TRBJ1-5): DGGITQSPKYLFRKEGQNVTLSCEQNLNHDAMYWYRQDPGQGLRLIYYSQIVNDFQKGDIAEGYSVSREKKESFPLTVTSAQKNPTAFYLCASSAQTEELNQPQHFGDGTRLSIL.